This T cell receptor (beta chain) derives from a study of control samples from healthy donors and cancer patients. Germline V gene data show CDR1 as MNHEY and CDR2 as SMNVEV (reference sequence). Trimming left V 2 bases short and J 5 bases short, with 13 bases between. The CDR3 length is 16 residues. Some clones are missing from TCRdb's copy, which holds only in-frame ones; the method was immunoSEQ multiplex PCR. The sample records roughly 28,000 clones, around three quarters being singletons. The sample taken for sequencing was PBMCs. The chain recombines TRBV27 with TRBJ1-6, with a possible D match to TRBD1 (6 bases). This receptor was taken from a man aged 60-69 years with head and neck cancer. The CDR3 spells CASSLSRGPNNSPLHF. The CDR3 DNA follows: TGTGCCAGCAGTTTAAGCAGGGGTCCCAATAATTCACCCCTCCACTTT.